The 7 T cell receptor beta chains below all came from one sample that was sequenced in a study of blood T cell repertoires in COVID-19. Assay: immunoSEQ multiplex PCR; the TCRdb copy retains only in-frame clones and omits some. The sample gives some 90,000 clones, about 80% of which show up once; about a tenth is in the top ten. Sequences were obtained from peripheral blood. The receptors originated from a man in his 70s with active or convalescent COVID-19.

The chain is built from TRBV29-1 and TRBJ2-2; 8 bases match TRBD1. CDR1 is SQVTM, CDR2 ANQGSEA, per germline. This CDR3 is built from 12 residues. J gave up 4 bases and V 6 bases, and 1 base lay outside the gene matches. CDR3 region: CSVGQGTGELFF. The CDR3 DNA is TGCAGCGTAGGACAGGGCACCGGGGAGCTGTTTTTT.

This chain connects TRBV27 to TRBJ1-4, with D possibly matching TRBD1 (5 bases). The CDR3 has 14 amino acids. The ends were cut back, 0 bases at V and 8 bases at J, with 10 bases in the middle. Per the germline V gene, CDR1 is MNHEY and CDR2 is SMNVEV (reference sequence). CDR3 sequence: CASSLSQRGEKLFF. The CDR3 coding sequence is TGTGCCAGCAGTTTATCTCAACGGGGGGAAAAACTGTTTTTT. The full variable domain, in which reference TRBV27 and TRBJ1-4 provide the parts outside the CDR3, is EAQVTQNPRYLITVTGKKLTVTCSQNMNHEYMSWYRQDPGLGLRQIYYSMNVEVTDKGDVPEGYKVSRKEKRNFPLILESPSPNQTSLYFCASSLSQRGEKLFFGSGTQLSVL.

The rearrangement links TRBV30 to TRBJ1-2, with D unresolved. Between the trimmed V and J ends, which lost 3 bases and 4 bases, there was a span of 9 bases. This CDR3 spans 12 amino acids. Germline assignment: CDR1 GTSNPN and CDR2 SVGIG (reference sequence). CDR3 bases: TGTGCCTGGAGGGTGGCGGTCTATGGCTACACCTTC. This sequence encodes CAWRVAVYGYTF.

J is TRBJ2-3 and V is TRBV14; D perhaps matches TRBD1 (5 bases). This CDR3 has 15 amino acids. Deletions cut 4 bases from V and 4 bases from J, with 15 bases between. Germline CDR1 reads SGHDN; CDR2 reads FVKESK. The DNA for the CDR3 is TGTGCCAGCAGCCGGCAAGGGGCGGTTGCAGATACGCAGTATTTT. Translation gives CASSRQGAVADTQYF.

The chain is built from TRBV11-3 and TRBJ2-1; 8 positions agree with TRBD2. Germline values: CDR1 SGHNT, CDR2 YENEEA. V dropped 5 bases and J dropped 1; count of bases not matched to a gene: 7. This CDR3 comprises 16 residues. CDR3 protein: CASSQGGGQSYNEQFF. The DNA of the CDR3 is TGTGCCAGCAGCCAGGGCGGGGGGCAATCCTACAATGAGCAGTTCTTC.

The chain recombines TRBV19 with TRBJ1-1; D is perhaps TRBD1 (5 bases). The germline V gene encodes CDR1 LNHDA and CDR2 SQIVND (reference sequence). This CDR3 contains 13 residues. The V end was cut by 3 bases, the J end by 3 bases, with 8 bases between. CDR3 sequence reads: CASSIQGDTEAFF. For the CDR3, the DNA is TGTGCCAGTAGTATTCAGGGTGACACTGAAGCTTTCTTT.

About this clone itself: At one end the junction does not follow the germline gene, possibly because of a read error. This chain uses TRBV11-2 with TRBJ2-3, with TRBD2 matching 7 bases. The CDR3 is 15 amino acids. The germline CDR1 and CDR2 sequences are SGHAT and FQNNGV. The CDR3 spells CASSFWGLSTDAQYF. The CDR3 nucleotides read TGTGCCAGCAGCTTTTGGGGACTAAGCACAGATGCGCAGTATTTT.